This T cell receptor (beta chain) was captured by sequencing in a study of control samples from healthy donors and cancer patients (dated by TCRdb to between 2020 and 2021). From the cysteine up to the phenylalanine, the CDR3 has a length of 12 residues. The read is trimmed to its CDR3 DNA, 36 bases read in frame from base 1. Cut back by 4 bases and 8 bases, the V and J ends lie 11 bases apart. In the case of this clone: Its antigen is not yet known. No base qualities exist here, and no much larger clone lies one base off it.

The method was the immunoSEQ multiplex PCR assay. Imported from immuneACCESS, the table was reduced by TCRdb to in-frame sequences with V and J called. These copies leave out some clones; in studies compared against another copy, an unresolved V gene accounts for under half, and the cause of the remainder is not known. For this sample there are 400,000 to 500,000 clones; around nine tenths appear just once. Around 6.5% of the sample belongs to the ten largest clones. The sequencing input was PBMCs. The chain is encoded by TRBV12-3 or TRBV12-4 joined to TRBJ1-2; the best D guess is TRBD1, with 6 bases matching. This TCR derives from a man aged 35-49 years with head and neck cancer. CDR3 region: CASSSGVRGYTF. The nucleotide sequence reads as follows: TGTGCCAGCAGTTCAGGGGTAAGGGGCTACACCTTC.